This record covers a single T cell receptor (beta chain). Profiled with immunoSEQ multiplex PCR; TCRdb holds only in-frame clones, not every one. The table lists roughly 25,000 clones, approximately 66% of them singletons. These data are taken from a study of blood T cell repertoires in COVID-19. The germline V gene encodes CDR1 SGHRS and CDR2 YFSETQ. The CDR3 contains 15 residues. V lost 0 bases and J lost 2; bases outside the gene matches: 2. The sequencing input was peripheral blood. This chain connects TRBV5-1 to TRBJ2-1, with 7 positions matching TRBD1. The source of this sequence is a man between 60 and 70 years old with active or convalescent COVID-19. CDR3 protein: CASSLGQGAYNEQFF. DNA for the CDR3: TGCGCCAGCAGCTTGGGGCAGGGGGCCTACAATGAGCAGTTCTTC.